Shown below are 27 T cell receptor beta chains from a single sample sequenced in a study of shared clonotypes between healthy human individuals. TCRdb's table, derived via immunoSEQ multiplex PCR, lists solely in-frame clones and lacks some. The sample contains around 100,000 clones, 65% to 75% of which appear only once. The material sequenced was memory CD8+ T cells sorted from blood. Noted subset: CD45RO+ cells pooled with CCR7-negative TemRA cells. Source of these receptors: a woman between 25 and 40 years old in good health.

The genes are TRBV27 and TRBJ2-7; tentative D call: TRBD2 (5 bases). Trimming removed 5 bases from V and 2 bases from J, with 22 bases in between. This CDR3 spans 17 amino acids. CDR1 and CDR2 (germline): MNHEY, SMNVEV (reference sequence). CDR3 in amino acids: CASSPRRAEPPPYEQYF. The CDR3 DNA is TGTGCCAGCAGTCCCCGACGAGCGGAACCACCCCCCTACGAGCAGTACTTC.

The V call is TRBV11-3, the J call TRBJ2-7; D remains unclear. V dropped 1 base and J dropped 3 bases, with 10 bases sitting between them. Germline CDR1 reads SGHNT; CDR2 reads YENEEA. The CDR3 spans 14 residues. The CDR3 sequence: CASSLGREGYEQYF. CDR3 in DNA: TGTGCCAGCAGCTTAGGTAGGGAAGGCTACGAGCAGTACTTC.

J is TRBJ2-3 and V is TRBV5-1; 9 positions agree with TRBD2. J lost 5 bases, V lost 4 bases, and 17 bases had no gene match. The CDR3 has 18 residues. CDR1 and CDR2 (germline): SGHRS, YFSETQ. Written as DNA, the CDR3 is TGCGCCAGCAGCCCCGCCGGTTGGGCGGGAGGGCCCAAAGATACGCAGTATTTT. Its protein product is CASSPAGWAGGPKDTQYF. Full variable domain (remainder filled in from reference TRBV5-1 and TRBJ2-3): KAGVTQTPRYLIKTRGQQVTLSCSPISGHRSVSWYQQTPGQGLQFLFEYFSETQRNKGNFPGRFSGRQFSNSRSEMNVSTLELGDSALYLCASSPAGWAGGPKDTQYFGPGTRLTVL.

This clone was seen only a few times. The genes are TRBV21-1 and TRBJ2-2; the table's D call TRBD1 went unverified against the DNA. TRBV21-1 counts as a pseudogene. The CDR3 has 13 residues. CDR3 sequence: CASSNTNTGELFF. CDR3 bases: TGTGCCAGCAGCAACACGAACACCGGGGAGCTGTTTTTT.

This clone was observed many times. The chain couples TRBV5-4 to TRBJ2-7; TRBD1 agrees at 8 bases. Trimming took 0 bases from V and 5 from J; bases not matched to a gene: 7. The V gene's germline CDR1 is SGHNT and CDR2 YYREEE (reference sequence). The CDR3 has 15 residues. The CDR3, as DNA: TGTGCCAGCAGCTTGGCCGGACAGGGTAGGAACGAGCAGTACTTC. Protein sequence: CASSLAGQGRNEQYF.

The rearrangement uses TRBV7-9 and TRBJ2-5; D is ambiguous. The last part of the DNA fits TRBJ2-7 better; the J call may be wrong. Germline loops: CDR1 SEHNR, CDR2 FQNEAQ (reference sequence). The CDR3 spans 13 residues. The CDR3: CASRPTPLDEQYF. Here the CDR3 DNA reads TGTGCCAGCAGACCTACACCTTTAGACGAGCAGTACTTC.

Here the CDR3 DNA reads TGTGCCAGCAGGACAGGGGAGACCTACGAGCAGTACTTC. This codes for CASRTGETYEQYF. The chain carries TRBV28 and TRBJ2-7; 8 bases match TRBD1. Trimming removed 6 bases from V and 2 bases from J; junction bases left unmatched: 3. The V gene's germline CDR1 is MDHEN and CDR2 SYDVKM. There are 13 residues in the CDR3.

Ten or more counts support this clone. Other DNA variants within this sample encode the same CDR3. The CDR3 loop reads CASSPRGGSAYNEQFF. CDR3 nucleotide sequence: TGTGCCAGCAGCCCTAGAGGCGGGAGCGCCTACAATGAGCAGTTCTTC. The V call is TRBV7-9, the J call TRBJ2-1, with 7 bases fitting TRBD2. Germline V lookup: CDR1 SEHNR, CDR2 FQNEAQ (reference sequence). V shed 5 bases and J 2 bases; nucleotides not matched to a gene: 9. The CDR3 contains 16 residues.

The chain uses TRBV11-2 and TRBJ2-1, with a tentative D call TRBD1 (6 bases). Germline-derived CDR1 and CDR2 are SGHAT and FQNNGV. With 5 bases removed from V and 0 bases from J, the gap between germline ends came to 14 bases. The length of the CDR3 is 16 residues. The CDR3 reads CASSDTGLASYNEQFF. The CDR3 bases are TGTGCCAGCAGCGATACAGGGCTCGCCTCCTACAATGAGCAGTTCTTC.

The V and J genes are TRBV9 and TRBJ2-1, with no clear D. V lost 4 bases and J 4 bases, leaving 9 bases between the germline ends. Per germline, CDR1 SGDLS and CDR2 YYNGEE. The CDR3 spans 13 residues. CDR3 amino acids: CASSNRSYNEQFF. Written as DNA, the CDR3 is TGTGCCAGCAGCAACCGGAGTTACAATGAGCAGTTCTTC.

The V call is TRBV5-1, the J call TRBJ2-7; either TRBD1 or TRBD2 may fit D (5 bases each). The CDR3 runs 14 residues. The germline V gene has CDR1 SGHRS and CDR2 YFSETQ. V lost 8 bases to trimming and J lost 6 bases, with 21 bases between them. In DNA form, the CDR3 reads TGCGCCAGTTACCCTCCGGGACGGCCCATCGAGCAGTACTTC. Its protein product is CASYPPGRPIEQYF.

This chain uses TRBV4-1 with TRBJ1-2; a weak D match, TRBD1 (5 bases). V was trimmed by 0 bases and J by 3 bases, leaving 11 bases between them. The CDR3 has 15 residues. Germline V gene data show CDR1 as MGHRA and CDR2 as YSYEKL. CDR3 region: CASSQDGQGYYGYTF. CDR3 in DNA: TGCGCCAGCAGCCAAGACGGTCAGGGCTACTATGGCTACACCTTC.

This clone was observed a few times. V and J are TRBV5-1 and TRBJ1-3; D perhaps matches TRBD1 (6 bases). Germline values: CDR1 SGHRS, CDR2 YFSETQ. V lost 3 bases to trimming and J lost 1 base, with 8 bases between them. CDR3 size: 14 residues. The CDR3 region is CASSWGTSGNTIYF. In nucleotides, the CDR3 is TGCGCCAGCAGCTGGGGGACATCTGGAAACACCATATATTTT.

This clone was seen only a few times. Here the CDR3 DNA reads TGTGCCAGCAGTTCCTACAGGGTAGATGGCTACACCTTC. Protein sequence: CASSSYRVDGYTF. The chain combines TRBV27 with TRBJ1-2; perhaps TRBD1 as D (6 bases). The CDR3 has 13 amino acids. V lost 4 bases and J lost 6, with 12 bases in between. Germline-derived CDR1 and CDR2 are MNHEY and SMNVEV (reference sequence).

This chain connects TRBV19 to TRBJ2-7, with 14 bases identical to TRBD2. The V segment lost 5 bases and the J segment 5 bases; nucleotides outside the gene matches: 8. Looked up from germline, CDR1 is LNHDA and CDR2 is SQIVND (reference sequence). This CDR3 has 16 residues. CDR3 sequence (DNA): TGTGCCAGTAGTGATCGACTAGCGGGAGGGATCGACGAGCAGTACTTC. The encoded protein is CASSDRLAGGIDEQYF.

This clone ranks as medium-sized. The chain employs TRBV5-6 and TRBJ2-7; a possible D gene is TRBD2 (5 bases). The V gene lost 4 bases and the J gene lost 6 bases, with 17 bases spanning the gap. CDR1 is SGHDT and CDR2 is YYEEEE in the germline V gene. This CDR3 contains 14 residues. The CDR3 sequence: CASSPGDFRGEQYF. CDR3 DNA: TGTGCCAGCAGCCCCGGAGATTTTCGGGGCGAGCAGTACTTC.

The CDR3 DNA reads as TGTGCCAGCAGCTTATTCAGGGTCTTTAGCAATCAGCCCCAGCATTTT. It encodes CASSLFRVFSNQPQHF. The rearrangement joins TRBV7-8 to TRBJ1-5; possible D gene TRBD1, 5 bases. Germline lookup yields CDR1 SGHVS and CDR2 FQNEAQ. The V and J ends lost 2 bases and 0 bases respectively, with 11 bases between them. This CDR3 comprises 16 residues. Drawing the rest from reference TRBV7-8 and TRBJ1-5, the complete variable domain is GAGVSQSPRYKVAKRGQDVALRCDPISGHVSLFWYQQALGQGPEFLTYFQNEAQLDKSGLPSDRFFAERPEGSVSTLKIQRTQQEDSAVYLCASSLFRVFSNQPQHFGDGTRLSIL.

The J gene is TRBJ2-1, the V gene TRBV25-1, with 9 nucleotides matching TRBD2. The CDR3 is 17 residues long. The germline gives CDR1 MGHDK, CDR2 SYGVNS. The junction had 4 bases not matched to a gene; V was cut back by 1 base and J by 0 bases. CDR3 nucleotides: TGTGCCAGCAGTGAATGGGATAGCGGGAGCTCCTACAATGAGCAGTTCTTC. Protein: CASSEWDSGSSYNEQFF.

The genes are TRBV7-9 and TRBJ2-6; D not resolved. The CDR3 loop spans 16 amino acids. V was cut by 1 base and J by 2 bases, with 9 bases left in between. In germline, CDR1 is SEHNR, CDR2 FQNEAQ (reference sequence). CDR3 DNA sequence: TGTGCCAGCAGCTTAGTCCACGGGCCTGGGGCCAACGTCCTGACTTTC. This encodes CASSLVHGPGANVLTF.

The V call is TRBV27, the J call TRBJ2-5; 10 positions match TRBD2. The CDR3 runs to 18 residues. V gave up 3 bases and J gave up 1 base; unmatched junction bases: 11. Germline values: CDR1 MNHEY, CDR2 SMNVEV (reference sequence). As DNA, the CDR3 is TGTGCCAGCAGTTTTAGAACGCCGGGACTAGCGACCCAAGAGACCCAGTACTTC. Amino acid sequence: CASSFRTPGLATQETQYF.

The chain has TRBV19 and TRBJ1-5, with 7 nucleotides matching TRBD1. The ends lost 1 base at V and 4 bases at J; junction bases unmatched: 4. Germline CDR1 reads LNHDA; CDR2 reads SQIVND (reference sequence). The CDR3 contains 15 residues. This chain's CDR3 is CASSIAGQLNQPQHF. The CDR3 DNA sequence: TGTGCCAGTAGTATAGCGGGACAGTTGAATCAGCCCCAGCATTTT.

This clone showed up just a few times. The rearrangement links TRBV15 to TRBJ2-7; D not resolved. Trimming took off 0 bases at V and 5 bases at J, with 14 bases between the two ends. CDR1 and CDR2 (germline): LNHNV, YYDKDF (reference sequence). The CDR3 covers 15 residues. The CDR3 protein is CATSRETARKNEQYF. CDR3 bases: TGTGCCACCAGCAGAGAGACGGCGCGGAAGAACGAGCAGTACTTC.

On this clone: A much larger clone differs by one base, so this may be a read error. Distinct nucleotide sequences in the sample also encode this CDR3. This sequence joins TRBV6-4 and TRBJ2-3, with D unresolved. The CDR3 sequence is 15 residues long. In germline, CDR1 is MRHNA, CDR2 SNTAGT. The ends were cut back, 0 bases at V and 0 bases at J, with 7 bases in the middle. The CDR3 DNA sequence: TGTGCCAGCAGTGACTCGGCCGGGAGCACAGATACGCAGTATTTT. Protein product: CASSDSAGSTDTQYF.

The J gene is TRBJ2-7, the V gene TRBV10-3; 7 bases line up with TRBD2. With 2 bases clipped from V and 4 bases from J, the junction kept 8 bases outside the gene matches. The CDR3 is 15 amino acids. Germline-derived CDR1 and CDR2 are ENHRY and SYGVKD. CDR3 sequence (DNA): TGTGCCATCAGTGAGAGGTCTAGCGGACGATACGAGCAGTACTTC. Translation: CAISERSSGRYEQYF.

CDR3 residues: CASSANKGTSGKETQYF. Here the CDR3 DNA reads TGTGCCAGCAGCGCAAATAAGGGGACTAGCGGAAAAGAGACCCAGTACTTC. This sequence joins TRBV9 and TRBJ2-5; 11 positions agree with TRBD2. The germline gives CDR1 SGDLS, CDR2 YYNGEE. The length of the CDR3 is 17 residues. V lost 3 bases and J lost 3; bases outside the gene matches: 10.

The chain is built from TRBV11-2 and TRBJ1-1; D uncertain. The ends were cut back, 1 base at V and 7 bases at J, with 7 bases in the middle. This CDR3 has 12 residues. The germline CDR1 and CDR2 sequences are SGHAT and FQNNGV. The CDR3 bases are TGTGCCAGCAGCTTAGTATCCGTTGAAGCTTTCTTT. Translating gives CASSLVSVEAFF.

This sequence joins TRBV5-4 and TRBJ1-2; unclear D gene. Germline CDR1 is SGHNT and CDR2 is YYREEE (reference sequence). V gave up 4 bases and J gave up 0 bases, with 7 bases separating them. There are 13 residues in the CDR3. Here the CDR3 DNA reads TGTGCCAGCAGCACCGAGACTAACTATGGCTACACCTTC. Protein product: CASSTETNYGYTF.